The T cell receptor beta chain described here comes from a study of cytomegalovirus exposure and HLA in healthy donors. Study-level points and caveats: Most sequenced TCRs were rare (though some public TCRs occurred in many donors). According to a subsequent analysis, TCR clusters from the first cohort were inclined to appear together in the 120 validation repertoires.

As concerns this clone: Its antigen remains unidentified.

This CDR3 is 13 amino acids long. Germline CDR1 is MNHEY and CDR2 is SMNVEV (reference sequence). V shed 9 bases, J shed 4 bases, and the junction held 8 bases outside the gene matches. The table came from immunoSEQ multiplex PCR; TCRdb's copy has only in-frame clones and leaves some out. Of some 130,000 clones detected, roughly 87% appear once; the ten largest clones hold approximately 1.2%. This TCR was recovered from a young woman in good health and CMV-seronegative. The sample was PBMCs. The chain is built from TRBV27 and TRBJ1-1; 7 bases map to TRBD1. The CDR3 nucleotides are TGTGCCAGTTCGCTGACAGGGCTCACTGAAGCTTTCTTT. It codes for CASSLTGLTEAFF.